Below are 27 T cell receptor beta chains sequenced from a single sample in a study of blood T cell repertoires in COVID-19. TCRdb's table, derived via immunoSEQ multiplex PCR, lists solely in-frame clones and lacks some. Among some 65,000 clones listed, 80% were seen once. Material for sequencing was peripheral blood. These receptor sequences come from a human donor in a cohort sampled during active COVID-19.

The V call is TRBV7-2, the J call TRBJ2-3; 11 bases map to TRBD2. Trimming at V came to 5 bases and at J to 1 base, leaving 8 bases not matched to a gene. This CDR3 has 17 amino acids. Germline V CDR1 and CDR2: SGHTA, FQGNSA. The CDR3 DNA sequence: TGTGCCAGCAGCCCTCGACTAGCGGGAAGGGGCACAGATACGCAGTATTTT. It encodes CASSPRLAGRGTDTQYF.

The rearrangement uses TRBV24-1 and TRBJ2-3; D perhaps matches TRBD1 (6 bases). Germline-derived CDR1 and CDR2 are KGHDR and SFDVKD. V was clipped by 4 bases and J by 3 bases, with 10 bases between them. The CDR3 spans 14 residues. CDR3 nucleotide sequence: TGTGCCACCAGTGAACAGGGTAGGACAGATACGCAGTATTTT. Its protein is CATSEQGRTDTQYF.

There are a few counts of this clone. The V and J genes are TRBV20-1 and TRBJ2-7; D unresolved. CDR1 is DFQATT, CDR2 SNEGSKA, per germline (reference sequence). V was trimmed by 6 bases and J by 6 bases, leaving 9 bases between them. The length of the CDR3 is 10 residues. CDR3 in DNA: TGCAGTGCGAGAAAGCGCGAGCAGTACTTC. It translates to CSARKREQYF.

With regard to this clone: A junction boundary mismatches the germline segment, possibly from a read error. The V and J genes are TRBV4-1 and TRBJ1-3; D ambiguous. The CDR3 is 15 residues long. CDR1 is MGHRA, CDR2 YSYEKL, per germline. The CDR3 spells CASNQDASSGNTIYF. In nucleotides, the CDR3 is TGCGCCAGCAACCAAGACGCCAGCTCTGGAAACACCATATATTTT.

V usage is TRBV14 and J usage is TRBJ2-7; 8 nucleotides match TRBD1. Trimming cost V 1 base and J 9 bases; bases outside gene matches: 5. The CDR3 covers 13 residues. The germline CDR1 and CDR2 sequences are SGHDN and FVKESK. The CDR3 sequence: CASSQVATGVQYF. CDR3 nucleotides: TGTGCCAGCAGCCAAGTGGCGACAGGGGTGCAGTACTTC. Full variable domain (missing parts from reference TRBV14 and TRBJ2-7): EAGVTQFPSHSVIEKGQTVTLRCDPISGHDNLYWYRRVMGKEIKFLLHFVKESKQDESGMPNNRFLAERTGGTYSTLKVQPAELEDSGVYFCASSQVATGVQYFGPGTRLTVT.

The rearrangement joins TRBV25-1 to TRBJ2-2; TRBD1 matches at 9 bases. The trim removed 8 bases at V and 7 bases at J, leaving 8 bases unmatched. Germline values: CDR1 MGHDK, CDR2 SYGVNS. The CDR3 runs to 14 residues. CDR3 amino acids: CASSGTGLFGELFF. The CDR3 DNA follows: TGTGCCAGCTCCGGGACAGGGTTATTCGGGGAGCTGTTTTTT. The full variable domain, in which reference TRBV25-1 and TRBJ2-2 provide the parts outside the CDR3, is EADIYQTPRYLVIGTGKKITLECSQTMGHDKMYWYQQDPGMELHLIHYSYGVNSTEKGDLSSESTVSRIRTEHFPLTLESARPSHTSQYLCASSGTGLFGELFFGEGSRLTVL.

This clone was seen more than once but under ten times. The chain recombines TRBV6-2 or TRBV6-3 with TRBJ2-7; 7 bases map to TRBD1. Germline V gene lookup returns CDR1 MNHEY and CDR2 SVGEGT. With 4 bases clipped from V and 0 bases from J, the junction kept 9 bases outside the gene matches. The CDR3 is 16 residues long. CDR3 in DNA: TGTGCCAGCAGTTTTATTCCCCGGGACAGCTCCTACGAGCAGTACTTC. It encodes CASSFIPRDSSYEQYF.

This chain uses TRBV29-1 with TRBJ2-7; 8 nucleotides match TRBD2. CDR3 length: 13 residues. Germline lookup yields CDR1 SQVTM and CDR2 ANQGSEA. CDR3 coding DNA: TGCCTATATAGCGGGAAGTGCTCCTACGAGCAGTACTTC. It codes for CLYSGKCSYEQYF.

Only a few counts were recorded for this clone. The chain joins TRBV12-1 to TRBJ2-7; TRBD2, the table's D call, lacks a check against the DNA. TRBV12-1 is noted as a pseudogene. The CDR3 has 15 residues. This CDR3 reads CASSFGGGGPYEQYF. The DNA of the CDR3 is TGTGCCAGCAGCTTTGGCGGGGGTGGCCCCTACGAGCAGTACTTC.

The chain joins TRBV10-3 to TRBJ2-7, with 9 bases fitting TRBD1. The CDR3 has 14 amino acids. Per the germline V gene, CDR1 is ENHRY and CDR2 is SYGVKD. V lost 4 bases and J lost 4; bases outside the gene matches: 5. The CDR3 DNA reads TGTGCCATCAGTGCAGGGGACAGGGCGTACGAGCAGTACTTC. Translated: CAISAGDRAYEQYF.

This sequence joins TRBV2 and TRBJ1-1; D is uncertain. The CDR3 spans 15 residues. Germline V gives CDR1 SNHLY, CDR2 FYNNEI. V dropped 1 base and J dropped 2 bases, with 11 bases sitting between them. The CDR3 nucleotides are TGTGCCAGCAGTGAAGGCGGCGCAACTAACACTGAAGCTTTCTTT. Translating it yields CASSEGGATNTEAFF.

The chain has TRBV30 and TRBJ1-2; D might be TRBD1 (5 bases). Trimming took off 3 bases at V and 2 bases at J, with 13 bases between the two ends. The germline V gene encodes CDR1 GTSNPN and CDR2 SVGIG (reference sequence). The CDR3 is 14 residues long. Written as DNA, the CDR3 is TGTGCCTGGAGCCCCGGGGGTGTAAACTATGGCTACACCTTC. Translating it yields CAWSPGGVNYGYTF.

The chain has TRBV5-6 and TRBJ2-7; D call uncertain. The V and J ends lost 0 bases and 3 bases respectively, with 7 bases between them. Germline CDR1 reads SGHDT; CDR2 reads YYEEEE. This CDR3 comprises 13 residues. CDR3 protein: CASSLGLYYEQYF. CDR3 coding DNA: TGTGCCAGCAGCTTGGGACTTTACTACGAGCAGTACTTC.

This chain uses TRBV27 with TRBJ1-5; D is unresolved. CDR3 length: 16 amino acids. Between the trimmed V and J ends, which lost 0 bases and 1 base, there was a span of 10 bases. The germline gives CDR1 MNHEY, CDR2 SMNVEV (reference sequence). CDR3 DNA: TGTGCCAGCAGTTTATCCGCGTTGAGGAGCAATCAGCCCCAGCATTTT. Protein sequence: CASSLSALRSNQPQHF.

This chain uses TRBV30 with TRBJ1-5; possible D gene TRBD1, 5 bases. V lost 2 bases, J lost 4 bases, and 12 bases lay in between. Per germline, CDR1 GTSNPN and CDR2 SVGIG (reference sequence). The CDR3 sequence is 14 residues long. The CDR3 protein is CAWSQGLSNQPQHF. CDR3 DNA sequence: TGTGCCTGGAGTCAGGGACTCTCTAATCAGCCCCAGCATTTT.

V gene TRBV5-1 combines with J gene TRBJ1-2; D gene ambiguous. Germline V gives CDR1 SGHRS, CDR2 YFSETQ. The CDR3 length is 13 residues. The V end was cut by 0 bases, the J end by 4 bases, with 7 bases between. CDR3 region: CASSLAPSYGYTF. CDR3 nucleotide sequence: TGCGCCAGCAGCTTGGCCCCCAGCTATGGCTACACCTTC.

J is TRBJ2-6 and V is TRBV6-6; 10 nucleotides align to TRBD1. After removal of 5 bases from V and 3 bases from J, the junction contained 10 bases not matched to a gene. The CDR3 is 18 residues long. Germline CDR1 reads MNHNY; CDR2 reads SVGAGI (reference sequence). CDR3 sequence (DNA): TGTGCCAGCAGTCCGGGACAGGGGTCTTCGGATGGGGCCAACGTCCTGACTTTC. It encodes CASSPGQGSSDGANVLTF.

The V gene is TRBV30, the J gene TRBJ2-7; 7 positions match TRBD2. Germline CDR1 GTSNPN, CDR2 SVGIG (reference sequence). The CDR3 is 14 residues long. V shed 0 bases, J shed 1 base, and the junction held 3 bases outside the gene matches. The CDR3: CAWSVSGASYEQYF. DNA of the CDR3: TGTGCCTGGAGTGTGAGCGGGGCTTCCTACGAGCAGTACTTC.

Only one count was recorded for this clone. The rearrangement uses TRBV6-2 or TRBV6-3 and TRBJ1-2, with a tentative D call TRBD1 (6 bases). Germline V gene lookup returns CDR1 MNHEY and CDR2 SVGEGT. This CDR3 comprises 14 residues. Deletions cut 2 bases from V and 3 bases from J, with 10 bases between. CDR3: CASSYPQGHYGYTF. CDR3 DNA: TGTGCCAGCAGTTACCCCCAGGGGCACTATGGCTACACCTTC.

This clone was picked up a small number of times. CDR3 nucleotide sequence: TGTGCCAGCAGCTTAGTTGGGACTAGCGGGAGTTTGTACGAGCAGTACTTC. Its translation is CASSLVGTSGSLYEQYF. V is TRBV11-2 and J is TRBJ2-7; TRBD2 matches at 14 bases. CDR3 size: 17 residues. Germline V gene data show CDR1 as SGHAT and CDR2 as FQNNGV. The V and J ends lost 1 base and 4 bases, in that order; junction bases with no gene match: 6.

This clone showed up just once. The chain has TRBV20-1 and TRBJ1-2; D not resolved. CDR1 is DFQATT and CDR2 is SNEGSKA in the germline V gene (reference sequence). This CDR3 has 15 residues. V dropped 3 bases and J dropped 2 bases, with 16 bases sitting between them. In DNA, the CDR3 is TGCAGTGCTAGTGTGCCAGTCTTTAGCAACTATGGCTACACCTTC. Encoded protein: CSASVPVFSNYGYTF.

Comments on this clone: A much bigger clone sits one base away, suggesting this may be a read error. The chain uses TRBV5-6 and TRBJ1-1; no firm D call. V was clipped by 0 bases and J by 1 base, with 4 bases between them. Germline V gives CDR1 SGHDT, CDR2 YYEEEE. The CDR3 sequence is 13 residues long. The CDR3, as DNA: TGTGCCAGCAGCTTGGCGGGGAACACTGAAGCTTTCTTT. Protein: CASSLAGNTEAFF.

This chain uses TRBV28 with TRBJ2-7; 10 nucleotides agree with TRBD2. V dropped 5 bases and J dropped 2; count of bases not matched to a gene: 6. Germline V gene lookup returns CDR1 MDHEN and CDR2 SYDVKM. The CDR3 length is 15 residues. The CDR3 nucleotides read TGTGCCAGCAGTCCCACTAGCGGGATGACCTACGAGCAGTACTTC. Its protein is CASSPTSGMTYEQYF.

The CDR3 DNA sequence: TGTGCCAGCAGCGGTAGAGGGCTAGAGACCCAGTACTTC. As protein: CASSGRGLETQYF. This chain joins TRBV6-6 and TRBJ2-5, with a tentative D call TRBD2 (5 bases). Germline CDR1 MNHNY, CDR2 SVGAGI (reference sequence). V gave up 6 bases and J gave up 4 bases, with 12 bases separating them. The CDR3 consists of 13 residues.

The chain recombines TRBV7-2 with TRBJ2-2; 10 bases align to TRBD1. CDR3 length equals 15 residues. Looked up from germline, CDR1 is SGHTA and CDR2 is FQGNSA. Trimming cost V 5 bases and J 5 bases; bases outside gene matches: 5. The CDR3 region is CASSRRTGGTGELFF. CDR3 DNA sequence: TGTGCCAGCAGCCGCCGGACAGGGGGGACCGGGGAGCTGTTTTTT.

V is TRBV28 and J is TRBJ2-7, with D perhaps matching TRBD1 (5 bases). CDR3 length: 15 amino acids. CDR1 MDHEN and CDR2 SYDVKM come from the germline V gene. The germline V and J ends were trimmed by 3 bases and 6 bases, with 18 bases remaining between them. CDR3 in DNA: TGTGCCAGCAGTTTGGGGTCAGGGATAGGCTCCGAGCAGTACTTC. It is translated as CASSLGSGIGSEQYF.

CDR3 loop: CASSLFTGNYGYTF. The CDR3 coding sequence is TGTGCCAGCAGTTTATTTACAGGAAACTATGGCTACACCTTC. The chain links TRBV28 to TRBJ1-2; possibly TRBD1 for D (5 bases). Germline loops: CDR1 MDHEN, CDR2 SYDVKM. V lost 1 base and J 2 bases, leaving 8 bases between the germline ends. The CDR3 runs to 14 residues.